A selection of T cell receptor beta chains follows, all from one sample in a study of early T cells in non-severe SARS-CoV-2 infection. MiXCR, run by TCRdb on the 5' RACE reads, gives a single entry per CDR3 protein. The sample records tens of thousands of distinct CDR3 sequences, 10% to 15% being singletons. The sample was whole blood. These receptors were obtained from an adult who was a healthcare worker with PCR-confirmed SARS-CoV-2 infection or an uninfected control (not recorded which). Both conserved end residues are part of each CDR3. D genes are given only for firm matches. Not all rows give a size; the values are once, few, many and, for expanded clones, a class.

>few|TRBJ1-2|NA|TRBV19
CASSMDHGYTF
TGTGCCAGTAGTATGGACCATGGCTACACCTTC
>NA|TRBJ1-1|NA|TRBV12-5
CASGSLIPNNPNTEAFF
TGTGCTAGTGGTTCCCTAATCCCAAACAACCCGAACACTGAAGCTTTCTTT
>NA|TRBJ2-1|TRBD2|TRBV10-3
CAIEAGGPGNEQFF
TGTGCCATCGAGGCGGGAGGGCCGGGCAATGAGCAGTTCTTC
>many|TRBJ1-1|NA|TRBV29-1
CSVNRIMNTEAFF
TGCAGCGTTAACAGGATCATGAACACTGAAGCTTTCTTT
>few|TRBJ1-4|NA|TRBV11-2
CASSLDGRGSGNEKLFF
TGTGCCAGCAGCTTAGACGGCAGGGGATCGGGTAATGAAAAACTGTTTTTT
>few|TRBJ2-7|TRBD1|TRBV3-1
CASSQGQVSYEQYF
TGTGCCAGCAGCCAGGGACAGGTTTCCTACGAGCAGTACTTC
>many|TRBJ2-4|NA|TRBV11-2
CASSLVTGVLNIQYF
TGTGCCAGCAGCTTAGTGACGGGGGTGTTGAACATTCAGTACTTC
>NA|TRBJ2-5|TRBD1|TRBV18
CASSPSRGLPETQYF
TGTGCCAGCTCACCATCCAGGGGGTTGCCAGAGACCCAGTACTTC
>NA|TRBJ2-7|TRBD2|TRBV6-5
CASSYATSGGVEQYF
TGTGCCAGCAGTTACGCTACTAGCGGGGGAGTCGAGCAGTACTTC
>NA|TRBJ1-2|NA|TRBV4-1
CASSQEPGAYGYTF
TGCGCCAGCAGCCAAGAGCCGGGGGCCTATGGCTACACCTTC
>NA|TRBJ1-4|NA|TRBV20-1
CSARTGGPRNEKLFF
TGCAGTGCTAGGACCGGGGGACCGCGAAATGAAAAACTGTTTTTT
>NA|TRBJ1-2|NA|TRBV5-1
CASSPGDQGHYGYTF
TGCGCCAGCAGTCCCGGTGACCAGGGGCACTATGGCTACACCTTC
>few|TRBJ2-1|NA|TRBV9
CASSEIMGEQFF
TGTGCCAGCAGCGAGATAATGGGTGAGCAGTTCTTC
>many|TRBJ1-2|TRBD1|TRBV5-1
CASSYAGTGNGGYTF
TGCGCCAGCAGCTATGCCGGGACAGGGAACGGTGGCTACACCTTC
>NA|TRBJ1-4|NA|TRBV5-8
CASSQGFEKLFF
TGTGCCAGCAGTCAGGGATTTGAAAAACTGTTTTTT
>few|TRBJ2-7|TRBD1|TRBV5-1
CASSQDRALYEQYF
TGCGCCAGCAGCCAGGACAGGGCCCTTTACGAGCAGTACTTC
>few|TRBJ2-2|NA|TRBV2
CASSSTVTGELFF
TGTGCCAGCAGTTCGACAGTTACCGGGGAGCTGTTTTTT
>NA|TRBJ1-6|NA|TRBV5-1
CASSLAGSGSPLHF
TGCGCCAGCAGCTTGGCAGGGTCGGGTTCACCCCTCCACTTT
>many|TRBJ1-6|TRBD1|TRBV12-3/TRBV12-4
CASSRGQGTYNSPLHF
TGTGCCAGCAGCCGGGGACAGGGGACCTATAATTCACCCCTCCACTTT
>NA|TRBJ2-3|NA|TRBV28
CASSQNDGSKRDTQYF
TGTGCCAGCAGTCAAAACGACGGGAGTAAGAGAGATACGCAGTATTTT
>NA|TRBJ2-1|TRBD2|TRBV20-1
CSARKLAGGMYEQFF
TGCAGTGCTAGAAAACTAGCGGGGGGTATGTATGAGCAGTTCTTC
>many|TRBJ1-6|NA|TRBV18
CASSPEDIGNSPLHF
TGTGCCAGCTCACCGGAGGATATTGGAAATTCACCCCTCCACTTT
>NA|TRBJ1-1|TRBD1|TRBV12-3/TRBV12-4
CASSTGQGRTEAFF
TGTGCCAGCAGCACCGGACAGGGTCGCACTGAAGCTTTCTTT
>few|TRBJ1-3|NA|TRBV4-2
CASSQEILGTAGNTIYF
TGTGCCAGCAGCCAAGAAATATTGGGGACGGCTGGAAACACCATATATTTT
>NA|TRBJ2-7|TRBD2|TRBV5-4
CASRPGLADEQYF
TGTGCCAGCAGACCCGGACTAGCCGACGAGCAGTACTTC
>few|TRBJ1-6|NA|TRBV7-9
CASSLGRESLRSPLHF
TGTGCCAGCAGCCTGGGGAGGGAGAGCCTCCGTTCACCCCTCCACTTT
>NA|TRBJ2-7|TRBD2|TRBV3-1
CATEAGSSYEQYF
TGTGCCACCGAAGCGGGAAGCTCCTACGAGCAGTACTTC
>few|TRBJ1-2|TRBD1|TRBV7-2
CASSPAPGGNYGYTF
TGTGCCAGCAGCCCCGCCCCAGGGGGCAACTATGGCTACACCTTC
>few|TRBJ2-7|NA|TRBV28
CAVDEQYF
TGTGCCGTCGACGAGCAGTACTTC